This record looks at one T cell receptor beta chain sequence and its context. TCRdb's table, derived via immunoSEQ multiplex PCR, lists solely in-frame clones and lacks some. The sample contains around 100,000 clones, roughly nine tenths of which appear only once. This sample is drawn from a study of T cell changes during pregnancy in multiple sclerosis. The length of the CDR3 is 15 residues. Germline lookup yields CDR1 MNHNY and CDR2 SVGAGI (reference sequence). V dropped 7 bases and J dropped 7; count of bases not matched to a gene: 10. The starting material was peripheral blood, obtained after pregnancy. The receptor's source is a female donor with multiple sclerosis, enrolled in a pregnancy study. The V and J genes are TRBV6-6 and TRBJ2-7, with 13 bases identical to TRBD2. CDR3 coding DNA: TGTGCCAGCACCCTCACTAGCGGGGGGGCGTGGGAGCAGTACTTC. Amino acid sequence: CASTLTSGGAWEQYF.